This T cell receptor beta chain appears in the sequencing data of a study of T cell repertoires in cytomegalovirus infection. Looking at the study overall: Selection of CMV epitopes for the study included recently identified HLA-C-restricted and well-studied HLA-B-restricted ones. Public TCR beta signatures marked donors with CMV infection and the matching HLA.

Germline V lookup: CDR1 SGDLS, CDR2 YYNGEE. Trimming took 0 bases from V and 4 from J; bases not matched to a gene: 2. This CDR3 has 15 residues. TCRdb redid the calling of the reads with MiXCR, one entry per CDR3 protein. The sample carries roughly 80,000 distinct CDR3 sequences, around 25% recorded once. Study-level findings and limits: Within the response measured ex vivo, HLA-C-restricted CMV-specific TCR beta clonotypes were dominant. Totalled public TCR beta family frequency picked out people who carried CMV plus the relevant HLA.

In regard to this clonotype: Its antigen is not known.

The rearrangement links TRBV9 to TRBJ2-5, with 11 bases fitting TRBD2. Here the sequenced sample was CD8+ T cells from cultured PBMCs, taken from culture after CMV antigen stimulation. This receptor was obtained from a human donor in good health (CMV status not recorded). Some clones in this sample may be carry-over from other donors' samples. This chain's CDR3 is CASSVVGLAGETQYF. CDR3 nucleotides: TGTGCCAGCAGCGTAGTCGGACTAGCGGGAGAGACCCAGTACTTC.